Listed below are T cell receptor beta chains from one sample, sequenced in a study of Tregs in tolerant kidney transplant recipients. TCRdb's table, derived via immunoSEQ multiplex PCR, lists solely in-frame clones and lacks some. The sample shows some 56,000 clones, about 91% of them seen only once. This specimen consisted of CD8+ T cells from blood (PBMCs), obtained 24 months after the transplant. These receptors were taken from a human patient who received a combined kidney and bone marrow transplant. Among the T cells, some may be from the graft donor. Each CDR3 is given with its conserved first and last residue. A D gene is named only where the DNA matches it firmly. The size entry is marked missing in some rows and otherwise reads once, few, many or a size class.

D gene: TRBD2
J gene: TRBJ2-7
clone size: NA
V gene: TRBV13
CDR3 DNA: TGTGCCAGCAGATCGCTAGCGGGTCCCTACGAGCAGTACTTC
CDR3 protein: CASRSLAGPYEQYF

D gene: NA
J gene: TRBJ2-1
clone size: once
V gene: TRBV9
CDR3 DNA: TGTGCCAGCAGCGCCCGTAAGGGGGTCTCCTACAATGAGCAGTTCTTC
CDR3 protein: CASSARKGVSYNEQFF

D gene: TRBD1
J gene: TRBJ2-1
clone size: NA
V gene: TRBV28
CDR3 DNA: TGTGCCAGCCACAGGGGAAACTCCTACAATGAGCAGTTCTTC
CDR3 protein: CASHRGNSYNEQFF

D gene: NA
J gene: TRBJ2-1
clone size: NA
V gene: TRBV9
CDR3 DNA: TGTGCCAGCAGCGGCACTAGCAATGAGCAGTTCTTC
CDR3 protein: CASSGTSNEQFF

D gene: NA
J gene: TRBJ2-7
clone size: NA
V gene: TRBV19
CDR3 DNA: TGTGCCAGTAGTATTTTGTACGTGGCGCGGGGGCCTGTATACGAGCAGTACTTC
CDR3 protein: CASSILYVARGPVYEQYF

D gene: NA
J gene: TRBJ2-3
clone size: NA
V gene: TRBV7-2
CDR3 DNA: TGTGCCAGCAGCTTTCGTTACCAGCGTGGCACAGATACGCAGTATTTT
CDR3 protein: CASSFRYQRGTDTQYF

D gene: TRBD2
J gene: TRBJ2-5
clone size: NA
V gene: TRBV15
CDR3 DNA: TGTGCCACCAGCAGAGGAGACAACGGGGGAGGGTGGGAGACCCAGTACTTC
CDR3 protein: CATSRGDNGGGWETQYF

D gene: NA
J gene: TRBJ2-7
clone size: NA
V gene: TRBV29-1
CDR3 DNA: TGCAGCGTCACTACAGGCGACTCCTACGAGCAGTACTTC
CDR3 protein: CSVTTGDSYEQYF

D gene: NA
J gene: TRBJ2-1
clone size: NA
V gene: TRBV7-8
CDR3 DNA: TGTGCCAGCAGCTTAGGGAGGAGCGGGTCCTACAATGAGCAGTTCTTC
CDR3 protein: CASSLGRSGSYNEQFF

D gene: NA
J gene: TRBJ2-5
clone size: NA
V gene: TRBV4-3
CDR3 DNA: TGCGCCAGCAGCCAAGTTCGGGGAAAAGAGACCCAGTACTTC
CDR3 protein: CASSQVRGKETQYF

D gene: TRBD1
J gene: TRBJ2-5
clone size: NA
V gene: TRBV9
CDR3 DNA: TGTGCCAGCAGCGGAGGCAGGGGGCGTTTAGAGACCCAGTACTTC
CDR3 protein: CASSGGRGRLETQYF

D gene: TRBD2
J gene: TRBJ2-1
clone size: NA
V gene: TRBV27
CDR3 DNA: TGTGCCAGCAGTTTTTTCGGGGGGGCCAATGAGCAGTTCTTC
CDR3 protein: CASSFFGGANEQFF

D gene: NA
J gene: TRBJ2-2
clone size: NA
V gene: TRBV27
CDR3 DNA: TGTGCCAGCAGTTTCCGTGGGAGAAGCTCGAACACCGGGGAGCTGTTTTTT
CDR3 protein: CASSFRGRSSNTGELFF

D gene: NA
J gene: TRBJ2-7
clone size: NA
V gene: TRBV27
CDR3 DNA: TGTGCCAGCAGTTTATCCAGCGCCCGAGGGGGTGAGCAGTACTTC
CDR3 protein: CASSLSSARGGEQYF

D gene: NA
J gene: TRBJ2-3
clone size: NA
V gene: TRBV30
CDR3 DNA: TGTGCCTGGAGTGTATGGGTACGACAACGGAACACAGATACGCAGTATTTT
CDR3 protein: CAWSVWVRQRNTDTQYF

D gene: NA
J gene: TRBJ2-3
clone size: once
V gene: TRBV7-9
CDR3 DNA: TGTGCCAGCAGCTTAGTAGCTCGCGGGGGCCTAACTAGCACAGATACGCAGTATTTT
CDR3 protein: CASSLVARGGLTSTDTQYF

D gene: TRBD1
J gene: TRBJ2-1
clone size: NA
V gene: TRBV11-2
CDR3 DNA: TGTGCCAGCAGCACGGGGACAGGGGCTGCCGAGCAGTTCTTC
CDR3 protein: CASSTGTGAAEQFF

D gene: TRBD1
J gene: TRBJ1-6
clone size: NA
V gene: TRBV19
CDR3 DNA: TGTGCCAGCGGGACAGGGCGTAATTCACCCCTCCACTTT
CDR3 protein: CASGTGRNSPLHF

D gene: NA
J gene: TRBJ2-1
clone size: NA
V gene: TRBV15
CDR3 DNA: TGTGCCACCAGCGGACAGTACAATGAGCAGTTCTTC
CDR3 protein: CATSGQYNEQFF

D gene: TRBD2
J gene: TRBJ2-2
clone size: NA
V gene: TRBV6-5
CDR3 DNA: TGTGCCAGCAGTTCTCGACTAGCGGCGAACACCGGGGAGCTGTTTTTT
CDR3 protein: CASSSRLAANTGELFF

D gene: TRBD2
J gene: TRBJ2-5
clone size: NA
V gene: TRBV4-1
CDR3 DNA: TGCGCCAGCAGCCAAGACTGGGGGGGGACGTTGTACCAAGAGACCCAGTACTTC
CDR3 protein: CASSQDWGGTLYQETQYF

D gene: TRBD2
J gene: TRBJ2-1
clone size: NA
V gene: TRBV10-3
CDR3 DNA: TGTGCCATCAGGGATCCTAGCGGACCCTACAATGAGCAGTTCTTC
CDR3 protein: CAIRDPSGPYNEQFF

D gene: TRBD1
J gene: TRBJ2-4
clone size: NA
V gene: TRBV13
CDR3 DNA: TGTGCCAGCAGCCTACAGGGGGCTGGCATTCAGTACTTC
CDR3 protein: CASSLQGAGIQYF

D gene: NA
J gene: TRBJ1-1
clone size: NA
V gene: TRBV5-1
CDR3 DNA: TGCGCCAGCAGAGCGGGCGTAAACACTGAAGCTTTCTTT
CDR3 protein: CASRAGVNTEAFF

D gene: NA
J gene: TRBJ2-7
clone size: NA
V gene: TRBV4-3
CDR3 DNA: TGCGCCAGCAGTTACGACAACTACGAGCAGTACTTC
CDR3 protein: CASSYDNYEQYF

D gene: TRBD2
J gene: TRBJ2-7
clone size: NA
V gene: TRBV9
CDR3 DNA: TGTGCCAGCAGCGTAGGGGACTACCCCTACGAGCAGTACTTC
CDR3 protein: CASSVGDYPYEQYF

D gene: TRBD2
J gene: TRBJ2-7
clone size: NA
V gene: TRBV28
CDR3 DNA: TGTGCCAGCAGTCCGGGACTAGCGGGAGGTACGTACGAGCAGTACTTC
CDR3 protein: CASSPGLAGGTYEQYF

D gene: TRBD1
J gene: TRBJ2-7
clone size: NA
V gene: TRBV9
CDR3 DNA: TGTGCCAGCAGCGTAGGGGGGGACAGGCCCTACGAGCAGTACTTC
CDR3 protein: CASSVGGDRPYEQYF

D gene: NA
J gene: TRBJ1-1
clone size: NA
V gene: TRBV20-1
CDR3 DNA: TGCAGTGCTGGGGCGGGGGAAGCTTTCTTT
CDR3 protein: CSAGAGEAFF

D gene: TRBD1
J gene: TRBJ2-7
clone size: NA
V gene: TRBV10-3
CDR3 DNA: TGTGCCATCAGTGTCCCTGGGTTGGCAGGGGGCGGCGAGCAGTACTTC
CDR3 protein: CAISVPGLAGGGEQYF

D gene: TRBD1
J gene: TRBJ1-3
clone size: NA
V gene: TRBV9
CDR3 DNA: TGTGCCAGCAGCGACCCTACAGGGGGAACTGGAAACACCATATATTTT
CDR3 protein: CASSDPTGGTGNTIYF

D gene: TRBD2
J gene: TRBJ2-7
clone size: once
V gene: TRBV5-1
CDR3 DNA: TGCGCCAGCAGCATAGAACTAGCGAACTACGAGCAGTACTTC
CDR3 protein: CASSIELANYEQYF

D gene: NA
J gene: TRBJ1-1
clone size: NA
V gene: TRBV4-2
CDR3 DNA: TGTGCCAGCAGCTACGCCCCCGGTCAGAACACTGAAGCTTTCTTT
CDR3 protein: CASSYAPGQNTEAFF

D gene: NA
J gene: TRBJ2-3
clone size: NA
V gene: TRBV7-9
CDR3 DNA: TGTGCCAGCAGCCCGGAAAGCGCCCCAGATACGCAGTATTTT
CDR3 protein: CASSPESAPDTQYF

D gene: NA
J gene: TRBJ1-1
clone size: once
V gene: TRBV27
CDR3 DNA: TGTGCCAGCAGTTTTGGGGGGTGGAGCACTGAAGCTTTCTTT
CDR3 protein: CASSFGGWSTEAFF

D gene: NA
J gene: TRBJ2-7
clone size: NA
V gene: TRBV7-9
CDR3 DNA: TGTGCCAGCAGCTCAGCACAGGAGAGCCACGAGCAGTACTTC
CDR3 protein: CASSSAQESHEQYF

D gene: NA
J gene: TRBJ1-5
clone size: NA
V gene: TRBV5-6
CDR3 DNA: TGTGCCAGCAGCTTGGAGGGCAGGGCTCAGCCCCAGCATTTT
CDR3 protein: CASSLEGRAQPQHF

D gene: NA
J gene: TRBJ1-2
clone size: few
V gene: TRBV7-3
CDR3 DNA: TGTGCCAGCAGTCCAACCGGGAAGCGGGATGGCTACACCTTC
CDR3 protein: CASSPTGKRDGYTF

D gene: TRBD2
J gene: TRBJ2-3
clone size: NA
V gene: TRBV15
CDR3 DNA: TGTGCCACCAGCAGCCCCGTAGGCGGGGGGGCAGATACGCAGTATTTT
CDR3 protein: CATSSPVGGGADTQYF

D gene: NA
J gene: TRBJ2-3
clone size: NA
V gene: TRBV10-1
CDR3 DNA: TGCGCCAGCAGTGAGTCGCCGTTGCGGGGTCACACAGATACGCAGTATTTT
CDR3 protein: CASSESPLRGHTDTQYF

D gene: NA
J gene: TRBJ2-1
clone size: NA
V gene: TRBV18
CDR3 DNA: TGTGCCAGCTCACCCCTAGCCGGTAGTAATGAGCAGTTCTTC
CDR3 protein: CASSPLAGSNEQFF

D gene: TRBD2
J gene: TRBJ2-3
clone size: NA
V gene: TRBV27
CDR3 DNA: TGTGCCAGCAGACCACTAGCGGGGTCCACAGATACGCAGTATTTT
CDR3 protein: CASRPLAGSTDTQYF

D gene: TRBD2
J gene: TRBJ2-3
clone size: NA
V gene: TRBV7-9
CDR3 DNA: TGTGCCAGCAACTCCGCGGGGGGGATACCTAGCACAGATACGCAGTATTTT
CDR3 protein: CASNSAGGIPSTDTQYF

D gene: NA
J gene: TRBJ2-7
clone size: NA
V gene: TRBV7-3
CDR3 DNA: TGTGCCAGCAGCTTAAATACAGGGTCCGAGCAGTACTTC
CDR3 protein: CASSLNTGSEQYF

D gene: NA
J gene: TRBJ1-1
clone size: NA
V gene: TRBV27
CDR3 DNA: TGTGCCAGCAGTTTATCGTCAGGAGAAGCTTTCTTT
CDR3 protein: CASSLSSGEAFF